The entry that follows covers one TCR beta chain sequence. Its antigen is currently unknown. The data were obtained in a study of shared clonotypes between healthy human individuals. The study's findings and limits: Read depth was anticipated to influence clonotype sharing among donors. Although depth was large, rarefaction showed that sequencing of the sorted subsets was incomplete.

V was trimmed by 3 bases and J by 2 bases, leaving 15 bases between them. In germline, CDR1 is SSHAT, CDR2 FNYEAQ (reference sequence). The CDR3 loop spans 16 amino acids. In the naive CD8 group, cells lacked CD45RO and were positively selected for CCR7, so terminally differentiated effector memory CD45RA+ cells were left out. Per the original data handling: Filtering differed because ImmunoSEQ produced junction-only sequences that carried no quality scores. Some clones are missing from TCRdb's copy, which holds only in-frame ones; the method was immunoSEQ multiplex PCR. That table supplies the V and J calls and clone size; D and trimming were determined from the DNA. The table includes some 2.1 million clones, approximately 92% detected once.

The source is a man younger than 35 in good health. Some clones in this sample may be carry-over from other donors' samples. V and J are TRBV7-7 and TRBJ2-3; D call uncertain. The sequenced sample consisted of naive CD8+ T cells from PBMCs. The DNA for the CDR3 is TGTGCCAGCAGCTTGGGCACCGGAGTATTCACAGATACGCAGTATTTT. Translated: CASSLGTGVFTDTQYF.